Detailed here is one T cell receptor beta chain. Original processing methods: By means of reference gene primer amplification, nucleated cell counts were estimated. Clones were read by immunoSEQ multiplex PCR, and TCRdb kept only the in-frame ones, dropping some. That table supplies the V and J calls and clone size; D and trimming were determined from the DNA. The sample has approximately 210,000 clones, 82% seen once. The source of the sample is a study of blood T cell repertoires in COVID-19. Germline V gene data show CDR1 as LGHNA and CDR2 as YSLEER. The trim removed 1 base at V and 5 bases at J, leaving 12 bases unmatched. The CDR3 length is 19 residues.

This clonotype was obtained from a woman aged 60-75 years who had recovered from COVID-19. The sequencing input was PBMCs or T cells enriched from blood (not recorded which). The rearrangement joins TRBV4-3 to TRBJ1-6, with TRBD1 matching over 9 bases. In DNA, the CDR3 is TGCGCCAGCAGCCAAGGAGGGACAGGGACTGTCTTCCATAATTCACCCCTCCACTTT. Protein: CASSQGGTGTVFHNSPLHF.